This T cell receptor (beta chain) was identified during a study of human T cells and chemical hapten exposure. Across the whole study: Patients, largely female, had alopecia areata, totalis or universalis. The study's findings and limits: Patch test score showed a positive correlation with PT1 expanded TCR counts.

Unique molecular identifiers were linked by the library to individual cDNA molecules. MiXCR was run by TCRdb on the RACE reads, yielding one entry per CDR3 protein. Here the sample spans 350,000 or so distinct CDR3 sequences, approximately 6.9% being singletons. There are 17 residues in the CDR3. Germline CDR1 is SGHTA and CDR2 is FQGNSA. This clonotype appeared a single time. Its antigen is as yet unknown. A much larger clonotype is one base distant, so this may be a read error. Specified time point: patch test 1, 2 weeks after DPC sensitization. Treatment denoted: therapeutic diphenylcyclopropenone sensitization with weekly scalp DPC. Extraction yielded total RNA from whole blood (unfractionated).

The chain has TRBV7-2 and TRBJ2-2; 12 nucleotides match TRBD2. The receptor was derived from a woman between 18 and 29 years old with alopecia areata. Some clones in this sample may be carry-over from other donors' samples. The sequencing used whole blood, collected in connection with sensitization to the hapten diphenylcyclopropenone (DPC). The CDR3 region is CASSRGTTSGRTGELSF. The CDR3 nucleotides read TGTGCCAGCAGCCGGGGCACTACTAGCGGGAGGACCGGGGAGCTGTCTTTT.